This T cell receptor beta chain was observed in a study of cytotoxic CD8 clonotypes in ibrutinib-treated CLL. The assay was immunoSEQ multiplex PCR, and TCRdb's table has in-frame clones only and misses some. The repertoire holds fewer than 400,000 clones, with roughly 67% as singletons. The sequences come from PBMCs, collected after 36 months of ibrutinib treatment. This clonotype originated in a human donor with chronic lymphocytic leukemia.

The CDR3 loop reads CASSYSGRDTEAFF. CDR3 DNA sequence: TGTGCCAGCAGTTACTCGGGACGGGACACTGAAGCTTTCTTT. V usage is TRBV6-5 and J usage is TRBJ1-1, with D maybe TRBD1 (5 bases). CDR1 is MNHEY, CDR2 SVGAGI, per germline. The CDR3 spans 14 residues. V was cut by 0 bases and J by 3 bases, with 8 bases left in between.